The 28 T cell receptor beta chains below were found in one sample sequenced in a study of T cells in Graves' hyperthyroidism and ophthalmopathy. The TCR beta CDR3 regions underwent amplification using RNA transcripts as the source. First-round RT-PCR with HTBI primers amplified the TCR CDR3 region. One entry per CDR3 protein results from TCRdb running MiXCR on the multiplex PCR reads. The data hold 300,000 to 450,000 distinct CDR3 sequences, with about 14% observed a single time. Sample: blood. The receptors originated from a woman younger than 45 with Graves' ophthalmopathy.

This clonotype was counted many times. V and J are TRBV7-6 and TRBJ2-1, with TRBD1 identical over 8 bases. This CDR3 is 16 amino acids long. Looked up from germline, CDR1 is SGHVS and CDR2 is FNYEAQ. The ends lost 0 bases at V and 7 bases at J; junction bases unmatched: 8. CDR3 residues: CASSLAGTGPLNEQFF. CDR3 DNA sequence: TGTGCCAGCAGCTTAGCCGGGACAGGTCCCCTTAATGAGCAGTTCTTC.

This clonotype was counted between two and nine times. The chain's CDR3 is CASSQDSPLGWYEQYF. The CDR3 nucleotides are TGTGCCAGCAGCCAAGATTCACCATTGGGATGGTACGAGCAGTACTTC. The chain uses TRBV3-1 and TRBJ2-7; D gene unclear. The length of the CDR3 is 16 residues. V was pared by 0 bases and J by 4 bases, with 16 bases between. Germline assignment: CDR1 LGHDT and CDR2 YNNKEL (reference sequence).

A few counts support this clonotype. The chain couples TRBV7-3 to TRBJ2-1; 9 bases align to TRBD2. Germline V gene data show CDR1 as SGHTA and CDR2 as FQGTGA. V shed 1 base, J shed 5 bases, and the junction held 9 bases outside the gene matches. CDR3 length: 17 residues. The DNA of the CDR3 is TGTGCCAGCAGCTTAATAGGCGGGGGGGTACTCCACAATGAGCAGTTCTTC. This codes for CASSLIGGGVLHNEQFF.

CDR3 DNA sequence: TGTGCCAGCAGCTTAGGGGACAGGGGGCCAGGCACTGAAGCTTTCTTT. Its translation is CASSLGDRGPGTEAFF. The chain couples TRBV5-6 to TRBJ1-1, with TRBD1 matching over 12 bases. Germline V CDR1 and CDR2: SGHDT, YYEEEE. Trimming took 2 bases from V and 4 from J; bases not matched to a gene: 6. The CDR3 has 16 residues.

The CDR3 is CASSSTPPQETQYF. The CDR3 bases are TGTGCCAGCAGCTCGACACCTCCCCAAGAGACCCAGTACTTC. The rearrangement joins TRBV5-6 to TRBJ2-5; D is undetermined. V lost 3 bases and J lost 1, with 10 bases in between. The CDR3 is made up of 14 amino acids. The V gene's germline CDR1 is SGHDT and CDR2 YYEEEE.

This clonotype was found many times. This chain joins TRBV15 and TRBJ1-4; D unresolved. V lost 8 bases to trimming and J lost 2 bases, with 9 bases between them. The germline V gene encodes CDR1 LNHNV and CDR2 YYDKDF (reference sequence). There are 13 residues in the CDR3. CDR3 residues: CATRVLTNEKLFF. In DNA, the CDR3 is TGTGCCACCCGGGTGTTGACTAATGAAAAACTGTTTTTT.

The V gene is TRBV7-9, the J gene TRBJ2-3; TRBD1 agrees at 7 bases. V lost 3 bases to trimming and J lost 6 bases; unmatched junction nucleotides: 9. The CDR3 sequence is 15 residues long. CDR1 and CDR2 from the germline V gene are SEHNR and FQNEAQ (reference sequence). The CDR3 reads CASSFDRVNSDTQYF. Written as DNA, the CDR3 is TGTGCCAGCAGCTTTGACAGGGTGAATTCTGATACGCAGTATTTT. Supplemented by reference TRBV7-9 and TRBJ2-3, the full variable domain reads DTGVSQNPRHKITKRGQNVTFRCDPISEHNRLYWYRQTLGQGPEFLTYFQNEAQLEKSRLLSDRFSAERPKGSFSTLEIQRTEQGDSAMYLCASSFDRVNSDTQYFGPGTRLTVL.

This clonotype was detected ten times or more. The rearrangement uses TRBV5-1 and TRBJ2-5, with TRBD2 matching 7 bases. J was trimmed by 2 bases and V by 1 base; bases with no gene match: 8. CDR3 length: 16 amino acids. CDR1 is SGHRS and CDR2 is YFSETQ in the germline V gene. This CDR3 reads CASSLTSANRQETQYF. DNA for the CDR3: TGCGCCAGCAGCTTGACTAGCGCAAACCGACAAGAGACCCAGTACTTC.

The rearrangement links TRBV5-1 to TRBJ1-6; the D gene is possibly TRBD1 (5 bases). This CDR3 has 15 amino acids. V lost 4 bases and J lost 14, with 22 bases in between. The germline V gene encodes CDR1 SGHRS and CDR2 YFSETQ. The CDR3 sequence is CASSLGTLEGSALHF. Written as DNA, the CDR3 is TGCGCCAGCAGCCTCGGGACTCTCGAAGGATCGGCCCTCCACTTT.

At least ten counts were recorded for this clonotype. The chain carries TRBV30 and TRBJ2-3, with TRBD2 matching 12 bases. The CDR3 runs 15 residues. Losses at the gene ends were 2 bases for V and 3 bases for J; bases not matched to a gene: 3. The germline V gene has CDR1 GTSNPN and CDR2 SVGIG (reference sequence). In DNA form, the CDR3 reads TGTGCCTGGAGTCGGACTAGCGGGGTGACAGATACGCAGTATTTT. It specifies CAWSRTSGVTDTQYF.

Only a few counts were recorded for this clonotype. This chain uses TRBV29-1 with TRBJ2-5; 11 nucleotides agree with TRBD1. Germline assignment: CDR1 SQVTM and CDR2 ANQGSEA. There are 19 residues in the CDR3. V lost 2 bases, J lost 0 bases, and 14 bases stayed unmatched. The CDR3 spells CSVERGTGGIMTHQETQYF. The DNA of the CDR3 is TGCAGCGTTGAAAGGGGGACAGGGGGTATAATGACGCACCAAGAGACCCAGTACTTC.

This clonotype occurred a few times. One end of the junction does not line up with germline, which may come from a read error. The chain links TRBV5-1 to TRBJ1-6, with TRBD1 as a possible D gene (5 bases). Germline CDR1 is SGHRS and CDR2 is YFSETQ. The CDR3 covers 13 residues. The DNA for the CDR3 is TGCGCCAGCAGATTGGAAGGGGATTCACCCCTCCACTTT. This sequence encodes CASRLEGDSPLHF.

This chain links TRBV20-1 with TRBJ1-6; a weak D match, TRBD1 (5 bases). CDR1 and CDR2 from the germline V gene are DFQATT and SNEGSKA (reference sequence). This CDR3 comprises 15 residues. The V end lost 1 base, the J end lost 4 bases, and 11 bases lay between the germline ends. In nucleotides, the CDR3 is TGCAGTGCTAGAGGAGGGGCGGTTTATAATTCACCCCTCCACTTT. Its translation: CSARGGAVYNSPLHF.

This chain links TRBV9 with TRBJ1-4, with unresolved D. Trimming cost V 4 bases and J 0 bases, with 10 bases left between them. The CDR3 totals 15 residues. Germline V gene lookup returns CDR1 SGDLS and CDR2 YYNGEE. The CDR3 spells CASSTTGSTNEKLFF. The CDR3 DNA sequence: TGTGCCAGCAGCACGACCGGATCAACTAATGAAAAACTGTTTTTT.

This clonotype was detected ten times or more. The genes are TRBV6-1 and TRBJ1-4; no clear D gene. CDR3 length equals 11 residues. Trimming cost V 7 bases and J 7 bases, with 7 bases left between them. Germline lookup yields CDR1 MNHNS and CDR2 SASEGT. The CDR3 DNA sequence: TGTGCCAGCATCGTTGGTGAAAAACTGTTTTTT. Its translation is CASIVGEKLFF.

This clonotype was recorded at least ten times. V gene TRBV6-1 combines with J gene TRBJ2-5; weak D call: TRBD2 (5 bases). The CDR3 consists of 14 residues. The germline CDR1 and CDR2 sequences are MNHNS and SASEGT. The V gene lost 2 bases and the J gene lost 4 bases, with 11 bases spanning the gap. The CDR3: CASSERGMGETQYF. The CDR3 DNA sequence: TGTGCCAGCAGTGAACGAGGGATGGGAGAGACCCAGTACTTC.

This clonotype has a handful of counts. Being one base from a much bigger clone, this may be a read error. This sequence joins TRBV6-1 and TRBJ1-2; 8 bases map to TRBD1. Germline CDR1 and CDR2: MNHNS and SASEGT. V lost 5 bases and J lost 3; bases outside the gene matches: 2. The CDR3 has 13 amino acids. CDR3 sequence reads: CASSKQGDYGYTF. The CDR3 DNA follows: TGTGCCAGCAGTAAACAGGGGGACTATGGCTACACCTTC.

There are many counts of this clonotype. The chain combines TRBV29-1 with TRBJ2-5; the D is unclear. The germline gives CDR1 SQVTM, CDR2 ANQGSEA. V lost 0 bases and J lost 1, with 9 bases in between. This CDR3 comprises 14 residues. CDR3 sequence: CSVEDLIGQETQYF. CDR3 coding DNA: TGCAGCGTTGAAGATCTTATAGGCCAAGAGACCCAGTACTTC. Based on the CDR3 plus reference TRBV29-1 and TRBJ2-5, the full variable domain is SAVISQKPSRDICQRGTSLTIQCQVDSQVTMMFWYRQQPGQSLTLIATANQGSEATYESGFVIDKFPISRPNLTFSTLTVSNMSPEDSSIYLCSVEDLIGQETQYFGPGTRLLVL.

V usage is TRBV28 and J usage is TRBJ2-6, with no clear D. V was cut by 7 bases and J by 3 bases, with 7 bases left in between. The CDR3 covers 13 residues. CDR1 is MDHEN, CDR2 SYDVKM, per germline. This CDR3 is CASIAGGANVLTF. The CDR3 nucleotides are TGTGCCAGCATAGCTGGTGGGGCCAACGTCCTGACTTTC.

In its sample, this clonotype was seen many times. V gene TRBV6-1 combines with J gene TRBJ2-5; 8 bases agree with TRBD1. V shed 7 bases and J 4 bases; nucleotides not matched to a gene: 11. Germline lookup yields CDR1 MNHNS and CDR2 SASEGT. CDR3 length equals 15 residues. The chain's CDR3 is CASTSRDRPLETQYF. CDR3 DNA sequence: TGTGCCAGCACTTCACGGGACAGGCCCTTAGAGACCCAGTACTTC.

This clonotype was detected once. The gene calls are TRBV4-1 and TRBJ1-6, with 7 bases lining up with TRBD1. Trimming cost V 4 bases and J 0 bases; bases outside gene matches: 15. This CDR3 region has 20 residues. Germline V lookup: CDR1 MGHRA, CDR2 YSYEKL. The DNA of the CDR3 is TGCGCCAGCAGCCGAAACCCTTATGACAGGGACCGCTCCTATAATTCACCCCTCCACTTT. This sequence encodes CASSRNPYDRDRSYNSPLHF.

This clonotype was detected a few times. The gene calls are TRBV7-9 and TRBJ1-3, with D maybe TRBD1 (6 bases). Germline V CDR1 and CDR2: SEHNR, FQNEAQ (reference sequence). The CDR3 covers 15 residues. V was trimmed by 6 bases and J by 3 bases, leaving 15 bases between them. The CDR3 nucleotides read TGTGCCAGCAGTTTGTTTGGGGGCGGTGGAAACACCATATATTTT. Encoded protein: CASSLFGGGGNTIYF.

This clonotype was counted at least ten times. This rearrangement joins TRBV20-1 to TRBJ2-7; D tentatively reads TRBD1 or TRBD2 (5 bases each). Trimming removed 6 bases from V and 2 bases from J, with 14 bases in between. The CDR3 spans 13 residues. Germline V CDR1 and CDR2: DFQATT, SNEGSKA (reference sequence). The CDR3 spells CSADRDGAYEQYF. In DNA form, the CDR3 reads TGCAGTGCCGACCGGGACGGGGCCTACGAGCAGTACTTC.

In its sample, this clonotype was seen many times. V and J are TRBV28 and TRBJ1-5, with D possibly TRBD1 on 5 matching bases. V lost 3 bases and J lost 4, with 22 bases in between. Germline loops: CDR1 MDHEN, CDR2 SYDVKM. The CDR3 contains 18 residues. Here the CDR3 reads CASSLFSGNRDSNQPQHF. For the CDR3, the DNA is TGTGCCAGCAGTTTGTTCTCGGGGAACCGGGACTCAAATCAGCCCCAGCATTTT.

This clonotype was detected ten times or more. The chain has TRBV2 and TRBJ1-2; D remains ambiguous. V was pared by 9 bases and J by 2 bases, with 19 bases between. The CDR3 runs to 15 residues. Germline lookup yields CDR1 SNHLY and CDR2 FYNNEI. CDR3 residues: CARTPIDALNYGYTF. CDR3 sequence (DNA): TGTGCCAGAACCCCCATCGATGCGCTAAACTATGGCTACACCTTC.

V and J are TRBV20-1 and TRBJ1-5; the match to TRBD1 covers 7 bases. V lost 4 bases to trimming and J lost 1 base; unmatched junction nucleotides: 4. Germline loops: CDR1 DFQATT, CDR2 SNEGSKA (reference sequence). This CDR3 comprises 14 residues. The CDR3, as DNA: TGCAGTGCTACCTCAGGGGGGAGCAATCAGCCCCAGCATTTT. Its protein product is CSATSGGSNQPQHF.

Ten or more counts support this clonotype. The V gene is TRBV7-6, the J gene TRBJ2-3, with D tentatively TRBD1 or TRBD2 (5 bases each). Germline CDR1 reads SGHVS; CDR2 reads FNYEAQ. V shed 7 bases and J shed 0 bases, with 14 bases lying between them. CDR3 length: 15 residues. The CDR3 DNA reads TGTGCCAGCACCCCGGACGGGGCTAGCACAGATACGCAGTATTTT. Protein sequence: CASTPDGASTDTQYF.

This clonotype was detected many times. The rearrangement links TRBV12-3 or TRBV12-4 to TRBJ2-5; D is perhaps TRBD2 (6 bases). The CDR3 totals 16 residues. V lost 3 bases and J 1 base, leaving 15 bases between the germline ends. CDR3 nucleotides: TGTGCCAGCAGTTTTAGCGAAATCGGGGGCCAAGAGACCCAGTACTTC. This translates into CASSFSEIGGQETQYF.